The T cell receptor (beta chain) under discussion was sequenced for a study of T cells in Graves' hyperthyroidism and ophthalmopathy. Amplification of TCR beta CDR3 regions was performed using RNA transcripts as template. TCR CDR3 regions were first amplified by RT-PCR with HTBI primers. TCRdb recomputed calls from the multiplex PCR reads with MiXCR, one row per CDR3 protein. The data hold around 540,000 distinct CDR3 sequences, with 16% observed a single time. This clonotype was detected many times. The germline gives CDR1 SGHDT, CDR2 YYEEEE. There are 14 residues in the CDR3. J gave up 10 bases and V 4 bases, and 5 bases lay outside the gene matches.

The source material was blood. The chain links TRBV5-6 to TRBJ1-6, with 10 bases fitting TRBD1. The TCR was taken from a woman aged 25 to 45 with Graves' ophthalmopathy. CDR3 region: CASSPGTGESPLHF. Here the CDR3 DNA reads TGTGCCAGCAGCCCCGGGACAGGGGAATCACCCCTCCACTTT.